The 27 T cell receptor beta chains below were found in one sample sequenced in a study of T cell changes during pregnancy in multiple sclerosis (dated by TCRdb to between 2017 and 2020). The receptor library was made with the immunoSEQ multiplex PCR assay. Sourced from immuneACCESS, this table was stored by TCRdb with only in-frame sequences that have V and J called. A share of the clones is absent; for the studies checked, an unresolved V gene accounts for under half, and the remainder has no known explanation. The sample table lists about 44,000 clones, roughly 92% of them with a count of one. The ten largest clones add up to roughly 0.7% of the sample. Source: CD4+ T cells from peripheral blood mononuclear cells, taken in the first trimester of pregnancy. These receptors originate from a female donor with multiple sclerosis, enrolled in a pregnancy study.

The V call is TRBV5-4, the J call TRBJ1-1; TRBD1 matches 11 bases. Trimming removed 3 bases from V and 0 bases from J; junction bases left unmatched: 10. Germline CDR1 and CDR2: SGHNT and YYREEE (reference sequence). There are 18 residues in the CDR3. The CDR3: CASSSPRTGGAVNTEAFF. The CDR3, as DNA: TGTGCCAGCAGCTCACCCCGGACAGGGGGCGCGGTGAACACTGAAGCTTTCTTT.

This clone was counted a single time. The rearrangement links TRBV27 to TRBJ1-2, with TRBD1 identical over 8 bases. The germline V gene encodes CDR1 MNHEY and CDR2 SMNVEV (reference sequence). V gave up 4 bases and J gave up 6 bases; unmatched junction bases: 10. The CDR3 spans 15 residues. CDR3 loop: CASSSIRTGLDGYTF. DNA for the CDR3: TGTGCCAGCAGTTCAATCCGGACAGGGCTCGATGGCTACACCTTC.

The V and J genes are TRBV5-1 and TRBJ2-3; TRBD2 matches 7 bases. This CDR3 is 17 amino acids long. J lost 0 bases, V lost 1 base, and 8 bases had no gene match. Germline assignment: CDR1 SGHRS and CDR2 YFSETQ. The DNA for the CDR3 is TGCGCCAGCAGCTTGCTGCCTAGCGGAATTAGCACAGATACGCAGTATTTT. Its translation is CASSLLPSGISTDTQYF. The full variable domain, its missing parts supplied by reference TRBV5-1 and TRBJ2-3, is KAGVTQTPRYLIKTRGQQVTLSCSPISGHRSVSWYQQTPGQGLQFLFEYFSETQRNKGNFPGRFSGRQFSNSRSEMNVSTLELGDSALYLCASSLLPSGISTDTQYFGPGTRLTVL.

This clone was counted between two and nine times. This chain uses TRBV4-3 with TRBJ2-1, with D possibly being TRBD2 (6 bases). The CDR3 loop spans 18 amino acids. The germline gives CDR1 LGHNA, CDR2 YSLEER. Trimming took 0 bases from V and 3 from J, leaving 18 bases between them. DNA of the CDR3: TGCGCCAGCAGCCAAGATTTCCCCCCAACGACTAGCTACAATGAGCAGTTCTTC. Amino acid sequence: CASSQDFPPTTSYNEQFF.

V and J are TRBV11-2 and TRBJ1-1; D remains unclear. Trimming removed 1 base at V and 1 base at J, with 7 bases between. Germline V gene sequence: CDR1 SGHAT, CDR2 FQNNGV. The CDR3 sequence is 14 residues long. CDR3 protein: CASSLAAGNTEAFF. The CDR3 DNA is TGTGCCAGCAGCTTAGCGGCAGGGAACACTGAAGCTTTCTTT.

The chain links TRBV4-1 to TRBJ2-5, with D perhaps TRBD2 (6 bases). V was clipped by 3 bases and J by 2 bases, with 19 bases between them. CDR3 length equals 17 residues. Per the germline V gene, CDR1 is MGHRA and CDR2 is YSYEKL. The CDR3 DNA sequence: TGCGCCAGCAGCCAGGACCCCCCGGGACTGCTACAAGAGACCCAGTACTTC. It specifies CASSQDPPGLLQETQYF.

This CDR3 is CASSQGTLAKNIQYF. CDR3 nucleotide sequence: TGTGCCAGCAGCCAGGGGACCCTAGCCAAAAACATTCAGTACTTC. The rearrangement uses TRBV11-2 and TRBJ2-4; D possibly corresponds to TRBD1 (6 bases). CDR1 SGHAT and CDR2 FQNNGV come from the germline V gene. The CDR3 length is 15 residues. V shed 5 bases and J shed 0 bases, with 11 bases lying between them.

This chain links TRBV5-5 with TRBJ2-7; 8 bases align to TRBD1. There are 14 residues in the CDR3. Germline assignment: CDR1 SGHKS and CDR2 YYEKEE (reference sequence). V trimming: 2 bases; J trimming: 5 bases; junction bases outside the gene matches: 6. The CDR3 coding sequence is TGTGCCAGCAGCTTTGGGGCAGGGGGCCACGAGCAGTACTTC. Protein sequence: CASSFGAGGHEQYF.

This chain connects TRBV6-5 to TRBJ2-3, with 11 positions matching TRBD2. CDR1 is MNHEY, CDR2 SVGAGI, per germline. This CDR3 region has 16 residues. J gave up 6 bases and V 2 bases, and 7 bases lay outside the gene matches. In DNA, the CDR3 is TGTGCCAGCAGTTACAGACTAGCGGGACTGTCCGATACGCAGTATTTT. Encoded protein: CASSYRLAGLSDTQYF.

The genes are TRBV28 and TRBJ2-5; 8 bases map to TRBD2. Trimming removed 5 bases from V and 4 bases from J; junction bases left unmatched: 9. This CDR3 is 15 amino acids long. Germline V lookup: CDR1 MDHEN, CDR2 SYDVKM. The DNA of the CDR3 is TGTGCCAGCAGTCCAGGACTAGCTGCCGGAGAGACCCAGTACTTC. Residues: CASSPGLAAGETQYF.

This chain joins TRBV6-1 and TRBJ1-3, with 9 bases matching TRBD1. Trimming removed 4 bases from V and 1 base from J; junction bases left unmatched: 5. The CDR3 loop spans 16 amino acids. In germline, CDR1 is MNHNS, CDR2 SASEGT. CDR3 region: CASSVQGAWSGNTIYF. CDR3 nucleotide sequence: TGTGCCAGCAGTGTACAGGGGGCTTGGTCTGGAAACACCATATATTTT.

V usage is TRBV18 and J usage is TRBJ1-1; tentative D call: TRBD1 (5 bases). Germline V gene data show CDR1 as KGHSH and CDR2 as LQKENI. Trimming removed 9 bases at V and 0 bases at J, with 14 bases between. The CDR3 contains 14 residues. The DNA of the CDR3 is TGTGCCAGTAGACAGAGAACCATGAACACTGAAGCTTTCTTT. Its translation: CASRQRTMNTEAFF.

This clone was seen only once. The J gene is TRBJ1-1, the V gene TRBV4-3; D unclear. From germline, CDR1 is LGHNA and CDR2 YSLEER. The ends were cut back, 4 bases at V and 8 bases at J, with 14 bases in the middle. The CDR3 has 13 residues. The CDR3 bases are TGCGCCAGCAGCCCGCCCCTCGCGGAGGAAGCTTTCTTT. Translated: CASSPPLAEEAFF.

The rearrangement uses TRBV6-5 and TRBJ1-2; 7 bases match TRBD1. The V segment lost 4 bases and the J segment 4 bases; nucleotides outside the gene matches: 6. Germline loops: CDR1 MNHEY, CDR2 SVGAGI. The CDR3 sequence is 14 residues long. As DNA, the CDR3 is TGTGCCAGCAGTTGGAACAGGGGATCCTATGGCTACACCTTC. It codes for CASSWNRGSYGYTF.

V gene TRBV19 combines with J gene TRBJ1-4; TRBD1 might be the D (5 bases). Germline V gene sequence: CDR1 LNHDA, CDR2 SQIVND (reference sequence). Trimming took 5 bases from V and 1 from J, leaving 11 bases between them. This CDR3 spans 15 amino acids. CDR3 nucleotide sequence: TGTGCCAGTAGTGATCCAGGGCGAACTAATGAAAAACTGTTTTTT. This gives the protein CASSDPGRTNEKLFF.

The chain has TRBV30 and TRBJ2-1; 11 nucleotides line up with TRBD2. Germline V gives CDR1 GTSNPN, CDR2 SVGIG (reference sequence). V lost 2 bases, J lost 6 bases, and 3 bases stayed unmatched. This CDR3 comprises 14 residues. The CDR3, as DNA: TGTGCCTGGAGTCTGGGACTAGCGGCCAATGAGCAGTTCTTC. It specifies CAWSLGLAANEQFF.

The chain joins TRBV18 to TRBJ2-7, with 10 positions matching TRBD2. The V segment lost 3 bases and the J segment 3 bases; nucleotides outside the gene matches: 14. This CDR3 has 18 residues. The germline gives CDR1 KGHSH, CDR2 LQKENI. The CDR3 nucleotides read TGTGCCAGCTCACCGATAGCCCACCCTAGCGGGAGTCGCTACGAGCAGTACTTC. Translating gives CASSPIAHPSGSRYEQYF.

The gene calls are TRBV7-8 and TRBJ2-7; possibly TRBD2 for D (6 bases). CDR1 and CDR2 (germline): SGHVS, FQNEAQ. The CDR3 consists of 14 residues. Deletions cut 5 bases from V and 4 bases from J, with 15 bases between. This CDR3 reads CASSRSGGTYEQYF. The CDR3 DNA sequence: TGTGCCAGCAGCCGAAGTGGGGGGACTTACGAGCAGTACTTC.

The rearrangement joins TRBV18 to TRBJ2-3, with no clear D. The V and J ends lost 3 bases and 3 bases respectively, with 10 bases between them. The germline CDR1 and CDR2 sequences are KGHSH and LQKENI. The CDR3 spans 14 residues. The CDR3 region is CASSPTSGTDTQYF. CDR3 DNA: TGTGCCAGCTCACCTACCTCCGGGACAGATACGCAGTATTTT. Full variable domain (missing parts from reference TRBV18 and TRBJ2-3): NAGVMQNPRHLVRRRGQEARLRCSPMKGHSHVYWYRQLPEEGLKFMVYLQKENIIDESGMPKERFSAEFPKEGPSILRIQQVVRGDSAAYFCASSPTSGTDTQYFGPGTRLTVL.

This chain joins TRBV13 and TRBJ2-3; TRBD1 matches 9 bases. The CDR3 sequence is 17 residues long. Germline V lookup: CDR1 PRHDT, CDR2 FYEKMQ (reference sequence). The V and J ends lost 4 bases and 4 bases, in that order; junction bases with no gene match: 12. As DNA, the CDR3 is TGTGCCAGCAGCTCGATCCCACAGGGGGCAGTGCCAGATACGCAGTATTTT. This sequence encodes CASSSIPQGAVPDTQYF.

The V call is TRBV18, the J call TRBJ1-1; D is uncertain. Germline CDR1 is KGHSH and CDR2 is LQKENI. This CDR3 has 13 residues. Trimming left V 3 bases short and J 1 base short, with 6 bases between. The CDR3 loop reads CASSPAGNTEAFF. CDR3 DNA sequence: TGTGCCAGCTCACCGGCGGGGAACACTGAAGCTTTCTTT.

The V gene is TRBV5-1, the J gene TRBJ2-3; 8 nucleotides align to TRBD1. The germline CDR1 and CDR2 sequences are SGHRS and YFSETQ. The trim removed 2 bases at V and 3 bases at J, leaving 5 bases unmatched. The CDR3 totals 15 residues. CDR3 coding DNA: TGCGCCAGCAGCTTCCGGACAGGGACGACAGATACGCAGTATTTT. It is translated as CASSFRTGTTDTQYF.

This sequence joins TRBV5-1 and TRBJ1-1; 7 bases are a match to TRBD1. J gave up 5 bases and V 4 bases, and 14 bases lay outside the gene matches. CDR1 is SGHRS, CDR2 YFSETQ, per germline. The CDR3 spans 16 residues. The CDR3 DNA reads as TGCGCCAGCAGCGTCTGGGACAGACTAAAGGGGACTGAAGCTTTCTTT. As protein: CASSVWDRLKGTEAFF.

The CDR3: CASSTYSGSSYNEQFF. The CDR3 DNA follows: TGTGCCAGTAGTACATATAGCGGGAGCTCCTACAATGAGCAGTTCTTC. The chain links TRBV19 to TRBJ2-1, with 9 bases lining up with TRBD2. This CDR3 is built from 16 residues. With 4 bases clipped from V and 0 bases from J, the junction kept 4 bases outside the gene matches. Germline-derived CDR1 and CDR2 are LNHDA and SQIVND (reference sequence).

CDR3 nucleotide sequence: TGTGCCAGCAGTGGCGCGGGAAACACAGATACGCAGTATTTT. It codes for CASSGAGNTDTQYF. V usage is TRBV25-1 and J usage is TRBJ2-3; TRBD2 might be the D (6 bases). V was cut by 4 bases and J by 2 bases, with 10 bases left in between. Germline CDR1 and CDR2: MGHDK and SYGVNS. CDR3 length: 14 residues.

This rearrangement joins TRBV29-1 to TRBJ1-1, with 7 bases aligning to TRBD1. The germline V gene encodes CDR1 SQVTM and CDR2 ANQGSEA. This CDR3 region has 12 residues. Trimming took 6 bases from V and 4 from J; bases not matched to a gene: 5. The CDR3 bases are TGCAGCGTGAGAGCAGGGGGCACTGAAGCTTTCTTT. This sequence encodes CSVRAGGTEAFF.

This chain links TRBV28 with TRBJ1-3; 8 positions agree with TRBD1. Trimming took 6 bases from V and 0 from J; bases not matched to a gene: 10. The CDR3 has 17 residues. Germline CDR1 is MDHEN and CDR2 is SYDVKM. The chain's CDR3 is CASSRTRTGGSGNTIYF. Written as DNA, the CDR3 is TGTGCCAGCAGCCGAACACGCACAGGGGGCTCTGGAAACACCATATATTTT.